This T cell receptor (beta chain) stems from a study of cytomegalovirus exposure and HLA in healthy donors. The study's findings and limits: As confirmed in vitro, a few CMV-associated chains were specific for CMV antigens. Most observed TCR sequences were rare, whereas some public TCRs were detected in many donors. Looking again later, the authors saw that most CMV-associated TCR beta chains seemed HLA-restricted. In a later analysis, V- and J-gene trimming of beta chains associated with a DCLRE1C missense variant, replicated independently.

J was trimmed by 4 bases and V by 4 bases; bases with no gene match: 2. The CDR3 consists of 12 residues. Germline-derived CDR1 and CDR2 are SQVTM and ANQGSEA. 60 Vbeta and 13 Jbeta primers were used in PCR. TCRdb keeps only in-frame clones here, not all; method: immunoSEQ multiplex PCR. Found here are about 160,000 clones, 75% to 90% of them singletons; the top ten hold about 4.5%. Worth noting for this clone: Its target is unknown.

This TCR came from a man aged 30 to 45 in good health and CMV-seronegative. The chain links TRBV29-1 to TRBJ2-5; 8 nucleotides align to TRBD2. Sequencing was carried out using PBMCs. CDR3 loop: CSVVAGRETQYF. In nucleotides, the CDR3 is TGCAGCGTTGTAGCGGGGAGAGAGACCCAGTACTTC.